This T cell receptor (beta chain) was identified in a study of cytomegalovirus exposure and HLA in healthy donors. This clone was seen a few times. The antigen remains undetermined. In the PCR, 60 Vbeta and 13 Jbeta primers were used. Produced via immunoSEQ multiplex PCR; TCRdb's table is partial and in-frame only. The sample lists approximately 150,000 clones; around 9.6% were seen once. Samples came from healthy bone marrow donors. Unrecorded immune exposures were likely, despite nominal health at sampling. Germline V lookup: CDR1 SGHRS, CDR2 YFSETQ. V lost 4 bases and J lost 5, with 15 bases in between. CDR3 length: 15 amino acids. Study-wide findings and caveats: The study designated 164 TCR beta chains cytomegalovirus-associated.

The rearrangement uses TRBV5-1 and TRBJ2-2, with D perhaps TRBD2 (5 bases). Specimen: PBMCs. The clonotype was recovered from a male donor in good health and CMV-seronegative. Written as DNA, the CDR3 is TGCGCCAGCAGCCCCGTCGGGGTTGGGACCGGGGAGCTGTTTTTT. Protein: CASSPVGVGTGELFF.